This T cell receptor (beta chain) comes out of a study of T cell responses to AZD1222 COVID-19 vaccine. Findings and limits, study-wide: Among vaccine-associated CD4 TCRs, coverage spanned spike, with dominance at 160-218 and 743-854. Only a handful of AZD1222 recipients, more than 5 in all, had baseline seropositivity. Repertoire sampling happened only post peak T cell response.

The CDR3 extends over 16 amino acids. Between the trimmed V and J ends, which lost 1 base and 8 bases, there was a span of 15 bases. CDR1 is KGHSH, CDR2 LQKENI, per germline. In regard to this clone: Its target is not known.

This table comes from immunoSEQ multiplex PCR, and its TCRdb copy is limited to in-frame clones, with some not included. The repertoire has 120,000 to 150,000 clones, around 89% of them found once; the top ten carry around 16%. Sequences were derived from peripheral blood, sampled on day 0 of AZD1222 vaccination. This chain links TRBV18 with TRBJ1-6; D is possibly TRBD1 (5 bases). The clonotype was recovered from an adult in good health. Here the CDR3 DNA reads TGTGCCAGCTCACCACTGGGACTCCGGGCGGATTCACCCCTCCACTTT. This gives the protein CASSPLGLRADSPLHF. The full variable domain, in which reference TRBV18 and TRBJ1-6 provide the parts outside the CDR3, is NAGVMQNPRHLVRRRGQEARLRCSPMKGHSHVYWYRQLPEEGLKFMVYLQKENIIDESGMPKERFSAEFPKEGPSILRIQQVVRGDSAAYFCASSPLGLRADSPLHFGNGTRLTVT.